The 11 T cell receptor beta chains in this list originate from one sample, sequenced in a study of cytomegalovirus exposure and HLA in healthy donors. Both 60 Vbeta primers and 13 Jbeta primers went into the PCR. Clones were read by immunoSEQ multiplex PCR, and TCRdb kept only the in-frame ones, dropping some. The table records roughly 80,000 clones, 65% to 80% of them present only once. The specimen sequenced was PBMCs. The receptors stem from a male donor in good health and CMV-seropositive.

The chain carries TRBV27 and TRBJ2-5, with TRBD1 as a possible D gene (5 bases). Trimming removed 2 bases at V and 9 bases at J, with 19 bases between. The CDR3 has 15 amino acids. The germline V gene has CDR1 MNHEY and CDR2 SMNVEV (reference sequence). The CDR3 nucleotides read TGTGCCAGCAGTTTAAGGGCAGGGTCGCCAACGGCCCAGTACTTC. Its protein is CASSLRAGSPTAQYF.

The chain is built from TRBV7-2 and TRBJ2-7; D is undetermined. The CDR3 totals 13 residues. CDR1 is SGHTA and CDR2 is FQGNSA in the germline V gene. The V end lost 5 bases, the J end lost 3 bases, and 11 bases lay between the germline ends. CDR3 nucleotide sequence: TGTGCCAGCAGCCCAACAGAGATCTACGAGCAGTACTTC. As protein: CASSPTEIYEQYF.

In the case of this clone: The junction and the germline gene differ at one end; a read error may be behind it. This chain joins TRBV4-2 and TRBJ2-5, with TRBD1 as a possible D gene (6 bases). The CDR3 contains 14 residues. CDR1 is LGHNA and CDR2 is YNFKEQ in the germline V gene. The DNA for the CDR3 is TGTGCCAGCAACCAAGAAGGACAGAGGCAGACCCAGTACTTC. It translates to CASNQEGQRQTQYF.

This CDR3 is CAWSGTVGQPQHF. In nucleotides, the CDR3 is TGTGCCTGGAGTGGGACAGTCGGTCAGCCCCAGCATTTT. The gene calls are TRBV30 and TRBJ1-5; D may be TRBD1 (6 bases). This CDR3 spans 13 amino acids. Trimming cost V 1 base and J 6 bases, with 10 bases left between them. In germline, CDR1 is GTSNPN, CDR2 SVGIG (reference sequence).

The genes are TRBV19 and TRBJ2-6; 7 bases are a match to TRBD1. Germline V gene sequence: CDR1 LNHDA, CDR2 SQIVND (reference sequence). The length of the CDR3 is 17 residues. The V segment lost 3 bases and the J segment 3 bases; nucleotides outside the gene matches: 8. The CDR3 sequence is CASSIFQTGVGANVLTF. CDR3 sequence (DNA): TGTGCCAGTAGTATCTTTCAAACAGGGGTTGGGGCCAACGTCCTGACTTTC.

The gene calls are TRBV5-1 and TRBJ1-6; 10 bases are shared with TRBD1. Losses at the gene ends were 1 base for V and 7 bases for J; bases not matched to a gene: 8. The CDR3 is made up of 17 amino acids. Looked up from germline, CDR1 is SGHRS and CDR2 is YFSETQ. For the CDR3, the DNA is TGCGCCAGCAGCTTGAAGTATCAGGGACAGGGGAATTCACCCCTCCACTTT. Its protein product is CASSLKYQGQGNSPLHF.

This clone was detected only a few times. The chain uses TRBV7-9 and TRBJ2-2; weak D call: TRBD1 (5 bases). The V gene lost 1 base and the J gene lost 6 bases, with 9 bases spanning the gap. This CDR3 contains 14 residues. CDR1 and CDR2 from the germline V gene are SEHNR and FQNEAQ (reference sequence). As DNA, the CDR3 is TGTGCCAGCAGCTTAGTGCAGGGCCCCGGGGAGCTGTTTTTT. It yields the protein CASSLVQGPGELFF. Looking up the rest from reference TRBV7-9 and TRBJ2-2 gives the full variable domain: DTGVSQNPRHKITKRGQNVTFRCDPISEHNRLYWYRQTLGQGPEFLTYFQNEAQLEKSRLLSDRFSAERPKGSFSTLEIQRTEQGDSAMYLCASSLVQGPGELFFGEGSRLTVL.

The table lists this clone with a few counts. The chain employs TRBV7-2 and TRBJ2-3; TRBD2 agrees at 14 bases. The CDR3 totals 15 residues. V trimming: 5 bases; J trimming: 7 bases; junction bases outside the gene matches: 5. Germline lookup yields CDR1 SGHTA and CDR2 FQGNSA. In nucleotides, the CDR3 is TGTGCCAGCAGCCCAGGGACTAGCGGGGGATATACGCAGTATTTT. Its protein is CASSPGTSGGYTQYF.

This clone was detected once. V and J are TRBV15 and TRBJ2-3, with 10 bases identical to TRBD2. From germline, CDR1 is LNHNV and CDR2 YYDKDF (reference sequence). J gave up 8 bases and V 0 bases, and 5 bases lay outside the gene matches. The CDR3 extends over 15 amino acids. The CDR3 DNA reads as TGTGCCACCAGCAGAGAAGCTAGCGGGAGAGGTACGCAGTATTTT. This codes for CATSREASGRGTQYF.

For the CDR3, the DNA is TGTGCCAGCTCACAGGGGAGGGACTATGGCTACACCTTC. Protein sequence: CASSQGRDYGYTF. V is TRBV18 and J is TRBJ1-2; D is possibly TRBD1 (5 bases). V lost 4 bases and J 3 bases, leaving 9 bases between the germline ends. CDR1 is KGHSH and CDR2 is LQKENI in the germline V gene. The CDR3 consists of 13 residues. Drawing the rest from reference TRBV18 and TRBJ1-2, the complete variable domain is NAGVMQNPRHLVRRRGQEARLRCSPMKGHSHVYWYRQLPEEGLKFMVYLQKENIIDESGMPKERFSAEFPKEGPSILRIQQVVRGDSAAYFCASSQGRDYGYTFGSGTRLTVV.

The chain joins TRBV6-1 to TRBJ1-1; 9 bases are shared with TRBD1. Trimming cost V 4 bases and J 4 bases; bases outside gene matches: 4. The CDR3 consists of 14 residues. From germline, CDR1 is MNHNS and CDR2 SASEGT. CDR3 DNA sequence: TGTGCCAGCAGTGTAGGACAGGGGACCACTGAAGCTTTCTTT. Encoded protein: CASSVGQGTTEAFF.